A single T cell receptor beta chain is shown here with its context. What it binds is unknown. The sample is drawn from a study of neoadjuvant nivolumab and ipilimumab in lung cancer. Study-wide points: From pretherapy to surgery, tumor richness and clonality rose with dual therapy. Higher pretherapy blood TCR richness went with higher resected-tumor richness. Compared with tumor-adjacent uninvolved lung, resected tumors showed greater richness and clonality.

The table came from immunoSEQ multiplex PCR; TCRdb's copy has only in-frame clones and leaves some out. This sample has fewer than 20,000 clones, with roughly 79% found just once. This material consisted of tumor tissue, taken after neoadjuvant nivolumab, alone or with ipilimumab, at or shortly before surgery. The sequence derives from an adult with non-small cell lung cancer.

CDR3 sequence: CASSQAHPDNTEAFF. The DNA for the CDR3 is TGCGCCAGCAGCCAAGCCCACCCGGACAACACTGAAGCTTTCTTT. The chain is built from TRBV4-3 and TRBJ1-1, with D uncertain. Germline V gene data show CDR1 as LGHNA and CDR2 as YSLEER. V dropped 1 base and J dropped 2 bases, with 11 bases sitting between them. The CDR3 has 15 residues.